This TCR beta chain was sequenced for a study of CD8+ T cells in alopecia areata. Study-wide context: Those treated were given oral tofacitinib at 5 to 10 mg twice daily. General study results and limits: Among the top 100, expanded CD8+ clones, as well as scalp clonality, were significantly decreased by tofacitinib.

RNA was extracted and reverse transcribed into cDNA as the sequencing template. Here immunoSEQ multiplex PCR was the method, and the copy in TCRdb shows in-frame clones only, minus some. Of about 280,000 clones in the sample, 58% were seen once. The sample holds a few counts of this clone. What it recognizes is unknown. This CDR3 has 10 residues. Germline CDR1 is MDHEN and CDR2 is SYDVKM. V lost 5 bases and J 7 bases, leaving 6 bases between the germline ends. Described treatment: oral pan-JAK inhibitor, 5-10 mg twice daily. The sample consisted of CD4+ T cells sorted from blood, taken at week 24, from a patient treated with tofacitinib. This chain connects TRBV28 to TRBJ2-7; D remains ambiguous. This TCR was sampled from a human donor with alopecia areata. CDR3: CASSHLEQYF. CDR3 coding DNA: TGTGCCAGCAGTCACCTGGAGCAGTACTTC.